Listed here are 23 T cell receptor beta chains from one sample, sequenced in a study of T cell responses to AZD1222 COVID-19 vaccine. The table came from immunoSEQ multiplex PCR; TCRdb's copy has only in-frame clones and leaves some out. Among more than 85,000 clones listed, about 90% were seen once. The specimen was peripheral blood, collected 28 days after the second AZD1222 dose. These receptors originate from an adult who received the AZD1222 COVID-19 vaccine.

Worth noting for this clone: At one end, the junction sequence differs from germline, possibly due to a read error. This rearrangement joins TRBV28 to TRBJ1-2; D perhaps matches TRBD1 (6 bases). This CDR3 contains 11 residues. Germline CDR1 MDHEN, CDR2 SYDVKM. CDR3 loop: CASSLNQQGQF. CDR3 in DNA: TGTGCCAGCAGTTTGAATCAACAGGGCCAATTC.

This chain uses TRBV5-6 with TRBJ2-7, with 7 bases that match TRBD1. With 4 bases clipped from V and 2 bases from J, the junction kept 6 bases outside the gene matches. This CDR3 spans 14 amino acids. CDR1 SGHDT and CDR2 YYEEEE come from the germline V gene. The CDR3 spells CASSAWTGPYEQYF. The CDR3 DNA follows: TGTGCCAGCAGCGCCTGGACAGGCCCCTACGAGCAGTACTTC.

The CDR3 DNA reads as TGTGCCACCAGTGACGTCGACAGGCAGACCGGTCACATGAACACTGAAGCTTTCTTT. Protein product: CATSDVDRQTGHMNTEAFF. The genes are TRBV24-1 and TRBJ1-1, with D maybe TRBD1 (6 bases). CDR1 is KGHDR, CDR2 SFDVKD, per germline. There are 19 residues in the CDR3. V was trimmed by 4 bases and J by 0 bases, leaving 23 bases between them.

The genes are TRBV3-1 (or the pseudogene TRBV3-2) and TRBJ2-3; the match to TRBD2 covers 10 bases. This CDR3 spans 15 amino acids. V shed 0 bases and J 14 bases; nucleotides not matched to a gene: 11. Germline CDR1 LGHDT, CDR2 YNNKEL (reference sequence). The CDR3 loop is CASSQDRAAGGPVYF. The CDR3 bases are TGTGCCAGCAGCCAAGATCGAGCAGCGGGGGGGCCGGTGTATTTT.

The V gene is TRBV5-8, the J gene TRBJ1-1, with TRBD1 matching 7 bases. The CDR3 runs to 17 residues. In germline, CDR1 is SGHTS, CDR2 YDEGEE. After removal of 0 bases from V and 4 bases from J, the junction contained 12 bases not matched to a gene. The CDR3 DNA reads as TGTGCCAGCAGCTTGGCCATCCACCAGGGGGTAGGCACTGAAGCTTTCTTT. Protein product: CASSLAIHQGVGTEAFF.

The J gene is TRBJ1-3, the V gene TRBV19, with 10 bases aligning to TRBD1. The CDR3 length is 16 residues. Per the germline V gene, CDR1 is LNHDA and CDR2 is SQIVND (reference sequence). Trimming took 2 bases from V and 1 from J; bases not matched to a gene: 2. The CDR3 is CASSIRQGASGNTIYF. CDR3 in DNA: TGTGCCAGTAGTATAAGACAGGGGGCGTCTGGAAACACCATATATTTT.

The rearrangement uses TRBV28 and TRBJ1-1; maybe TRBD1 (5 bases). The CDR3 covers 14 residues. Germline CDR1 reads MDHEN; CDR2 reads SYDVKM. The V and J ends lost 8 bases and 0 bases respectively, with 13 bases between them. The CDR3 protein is CASVTGTVNTEAFF. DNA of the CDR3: TGTGCCAGCGTTACCGGGACGGTGAACACTGAAGCTTTCTTT.

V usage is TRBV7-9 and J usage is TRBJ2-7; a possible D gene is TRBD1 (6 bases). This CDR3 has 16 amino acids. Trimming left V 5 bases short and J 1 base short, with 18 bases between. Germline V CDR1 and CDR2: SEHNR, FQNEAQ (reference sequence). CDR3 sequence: CASSLEWGRRSYEQYF. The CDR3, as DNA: TGTGCCAGCAGCCTTGAGTGGGGGCGGAGGTCCTACGAGCAGTACTTC. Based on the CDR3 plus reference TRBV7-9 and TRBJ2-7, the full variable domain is DTGVSQNPRHKITKRGQNVTFRCDPISEHNRLYWYRQTLGQGPEFLTYFQNEAQLEKSRLLSDRFSAERPKGSFSTLEIQRTEQGDSAMYLCASSLEWGRRSYEQYFGPGTRLTVT.

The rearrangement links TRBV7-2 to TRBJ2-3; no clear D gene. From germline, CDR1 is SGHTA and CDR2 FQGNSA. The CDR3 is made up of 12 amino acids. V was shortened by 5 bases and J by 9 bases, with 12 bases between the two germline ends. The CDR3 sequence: CASSVQARTQYF. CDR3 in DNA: TGTGCCAGCAGCGTACAAGCGAGGACGCAGTATTTT.

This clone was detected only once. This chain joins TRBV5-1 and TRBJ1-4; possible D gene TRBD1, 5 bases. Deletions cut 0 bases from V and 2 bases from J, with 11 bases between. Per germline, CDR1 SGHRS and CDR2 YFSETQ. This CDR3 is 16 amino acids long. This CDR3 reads CASSLVQGVTNEKLFF. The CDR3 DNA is TGCGCCAGCAGCTTGGTCCAGGGTGTCACTAATGAAAAACTGTTTTTT.

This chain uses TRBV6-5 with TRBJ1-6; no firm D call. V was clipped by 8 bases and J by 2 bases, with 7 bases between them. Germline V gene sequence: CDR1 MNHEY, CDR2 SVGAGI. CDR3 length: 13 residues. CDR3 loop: CASEGAYNSPLHF. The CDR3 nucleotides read TGTGCCAGCGAGGGAGCCTATAATTCACCCCTCCACTTT.

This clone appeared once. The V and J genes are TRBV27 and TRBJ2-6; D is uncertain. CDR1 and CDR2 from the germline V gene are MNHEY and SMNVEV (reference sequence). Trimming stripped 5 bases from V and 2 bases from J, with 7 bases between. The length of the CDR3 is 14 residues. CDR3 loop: CASSLVAGANVLTF. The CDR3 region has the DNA TGTGCCAGCAGTCTCGTAGCTGGGGCCAACGTCCTGACTTTC.

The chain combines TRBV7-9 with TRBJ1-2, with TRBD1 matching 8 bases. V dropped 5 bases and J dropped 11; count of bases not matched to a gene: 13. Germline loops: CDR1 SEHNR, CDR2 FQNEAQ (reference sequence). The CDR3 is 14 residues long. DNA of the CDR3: TGTGCCAGCAGCCGATCCGGACAGGGAGGATCGTACACCTTC. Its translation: CASSRSGQGGSYTF.

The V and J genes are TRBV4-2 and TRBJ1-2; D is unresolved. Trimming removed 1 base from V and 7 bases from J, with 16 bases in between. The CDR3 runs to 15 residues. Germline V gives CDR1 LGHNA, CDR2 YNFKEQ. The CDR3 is CASSQVSGRIPGYTF. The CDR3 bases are TGTGCCAGCAGCCAAGTGAGTGGACGGATCCCTGGCTACACCTTC.

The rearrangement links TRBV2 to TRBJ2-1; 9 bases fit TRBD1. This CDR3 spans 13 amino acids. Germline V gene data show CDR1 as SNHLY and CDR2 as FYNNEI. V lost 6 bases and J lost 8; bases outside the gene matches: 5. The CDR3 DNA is TGTGCCAGCAGACAAACAGGGGGCGATGAGCAGTTCTTC. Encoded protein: CASRQTGGDEQFF. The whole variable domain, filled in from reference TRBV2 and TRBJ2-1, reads EPEVTQTPSHQVTQMGQEVILRCVPISNHLYFYWYRQILGQKVEFLVSFYNNEISEKSEIFDDQFSVERPDGSNFTLKIRSTKLEDSAMYFCASRQTGGDEQFFGPGTRLTVL.

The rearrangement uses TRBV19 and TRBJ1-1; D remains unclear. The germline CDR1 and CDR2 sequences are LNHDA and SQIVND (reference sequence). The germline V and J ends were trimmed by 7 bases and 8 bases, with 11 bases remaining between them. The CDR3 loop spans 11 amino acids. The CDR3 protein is CASTAGLEAFF. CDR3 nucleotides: TGTGCCAGTACGGCCGGTCTCGAAGCTTTCTTT.

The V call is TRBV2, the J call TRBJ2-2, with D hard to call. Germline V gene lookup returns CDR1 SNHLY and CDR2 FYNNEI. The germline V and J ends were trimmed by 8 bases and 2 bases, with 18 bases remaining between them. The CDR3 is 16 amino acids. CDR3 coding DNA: TGTGCCAGCGGCTCTCTTGGGATTACCAACACCGGGGAGCTGTTTTTT. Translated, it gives CASGSLGITNTGELFF.

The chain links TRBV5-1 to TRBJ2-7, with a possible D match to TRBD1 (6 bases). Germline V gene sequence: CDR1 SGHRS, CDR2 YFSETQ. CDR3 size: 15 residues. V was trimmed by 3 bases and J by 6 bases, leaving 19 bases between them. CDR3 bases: TGCGCCAGCAGCTCAACGCTGACAGGTTTTGGCGAGCAGTACTTC. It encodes CASSSTLTGFGEQYF.

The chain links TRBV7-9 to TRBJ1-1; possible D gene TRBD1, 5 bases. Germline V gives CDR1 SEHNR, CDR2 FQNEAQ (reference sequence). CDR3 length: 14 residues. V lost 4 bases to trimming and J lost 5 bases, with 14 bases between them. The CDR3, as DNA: TGTGCCAGCAGCTATACTCAGGGTAAAACTGAAGCTTTCTTT. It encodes CASSYTQGKTEAFF.

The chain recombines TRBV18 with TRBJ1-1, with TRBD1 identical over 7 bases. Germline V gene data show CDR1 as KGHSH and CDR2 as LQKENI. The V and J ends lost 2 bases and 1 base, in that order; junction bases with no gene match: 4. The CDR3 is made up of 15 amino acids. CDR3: CASSPGQASNTEAFF. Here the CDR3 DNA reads TGTGCCAGCTCACCAGGACAGGCGTCGAACACTGAAGCTTTCTTT.

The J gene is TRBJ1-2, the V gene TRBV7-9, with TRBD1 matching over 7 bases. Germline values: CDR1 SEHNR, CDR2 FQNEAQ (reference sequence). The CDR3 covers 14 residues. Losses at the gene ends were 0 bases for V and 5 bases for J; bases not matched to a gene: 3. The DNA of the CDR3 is TGTGCCAGCAGCTTAGCCTCACAGGGGTATGGCTACACCTTC. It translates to CASSLASQGYGYTF.

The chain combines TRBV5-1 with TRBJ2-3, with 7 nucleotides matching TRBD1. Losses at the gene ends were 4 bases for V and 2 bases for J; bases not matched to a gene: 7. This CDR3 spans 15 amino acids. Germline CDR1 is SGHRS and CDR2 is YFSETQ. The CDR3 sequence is CASSRTGAPTDTQYF. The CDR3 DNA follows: TGCGCCAGCAGCCGAACAGGGGCCCCCACAGATACGCAGTATTTT.

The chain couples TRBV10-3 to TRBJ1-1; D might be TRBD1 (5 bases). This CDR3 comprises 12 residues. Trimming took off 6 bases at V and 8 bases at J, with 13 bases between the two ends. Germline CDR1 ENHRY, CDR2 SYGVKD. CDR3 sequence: CAIRRDPGEAFF. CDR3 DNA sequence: TGTGCCATCAGAAGGGACCCTGGCGAAGCTTTCTTT.